This T cell receptor (beta chain) was recorded in a study of cytomegalovirus exposure and HLA in healthy donors. Study-wide background: A later analysis reported the same platform for the 120 validation repertoires and the 500 to 700 first-cohort repertoires. General study findings and limits: Reports indicated that the classifier achieved high specificity and sensitivity in diagnosing cytomegalovirus status. Three CMV-associated chains were confirmed in vitro to be specific for CMV antigens.

Measured with immunoSEQ multiplex PCR; TCRdb has only the in-frame clones, and not every one. The table has some 260,000 clones, roughly 88% seen once. With respect to this clone: No antigen is known for it.

After removal of 5 bases from V and 0 bases from J, the junction contained 10 bases not matched to a gene. The CDR3 has 19 amino acids. The V gene's germline CDR1 is MNHEY and CDR2 SMNVEV (reference sequence). The TCR sequence derives from a woman aged 30 to 39 in good health and CMV-seronegative. V gene TRBV27 combines with J gene TRBJ2-7, with TRBD2 matching over 16 bases. Sequencing was carried out using PBMCs. The CDR3 DNA is TGTGCCAGCAGTCCAATATGGGGACTAGCGGGAGGGCCCTCCTACGAGCAGTACTTC. Translation: CASSPIWGLAGGPSYEQYF.